This entry features one T cell receptor (beta chain) sequence. Its matching antigen is unknown. One junction end disagrees with the germline gene, perhaps due to a read error. Assay used: immunoSEQ multiplex PCR; TCRdb lists only in-frame clones, some missing. The table records some 150,000 clones, 88% of them present only once. The CDR3 runs to 13 residues. Germline V gene sequence: CDR1 MNHNS, CDR2 SASEGT. This entry is derived from a study of T cell responses to AZD1222 COVID-19 vaccine. Background on the study: Whether given at about 4 or about 12 weeks, second doses were pooled. Study results and limitations: Possibly, clonal diversity was underestimated; donors were largely white British and included more females. Targeting of unmutated variant regions was reportedly seen in nearly half of spike-specific TCRs.

The TCR was taken from an adult in good health. This specimen was peripheral blood, taken on day 0 of AZD1222 vaccination. The chain employs TRBV6-1 and TRBJ1-5, with D perhaps matching TRBD1 (5 bases). For the CDR3, the DNA is TGTGCCAGCTGTGACAGATACAATCAGCCCCAGCATTTT. This translates into CASCDRYNQPQHF.